What follows is one T cell receptor beta chain and its context. Original handling: Estimation of nucleated cell counts relied on the amplification of reference gene primers. Only in-frame clones appear in the TCRdb table, and some are missing; sequencing was by immunoSEQ multiplex PCR. V and J calls and clone size are those listed in that table; D and trimming were worked out from the DNA. The table includes 350,000 or so clones, 70% to 90% detected once. Trimming pared 3 bases from V and 3 bases from J, leaving 8 bases between. Looked up from germline, CDR1 is SGHTA and CDR2 is FQGNSA. The CDR3 length is 13 residues. This sample is part of a study of blood T cell repertoires in COVID-19. Whole-study context: Italy, Spain and the United States were the sources of the convalescent and acute COVID-19 samples.

The clonotype comes from a woman between 40 and 50 years old with acute COVID-19. Material: PBMCs or T cells enriched from blood (not recorded which). The V call is TRBV7-2, the J call TRBJ2-5, with D tentatively TRBD1 (6 bases). CDR3 residues: CASSFRTEETQYF. The CDR3 DNA is TGTGCCAGCAGCTTCCGGACAGAAGAGACCCAGTACTTC.